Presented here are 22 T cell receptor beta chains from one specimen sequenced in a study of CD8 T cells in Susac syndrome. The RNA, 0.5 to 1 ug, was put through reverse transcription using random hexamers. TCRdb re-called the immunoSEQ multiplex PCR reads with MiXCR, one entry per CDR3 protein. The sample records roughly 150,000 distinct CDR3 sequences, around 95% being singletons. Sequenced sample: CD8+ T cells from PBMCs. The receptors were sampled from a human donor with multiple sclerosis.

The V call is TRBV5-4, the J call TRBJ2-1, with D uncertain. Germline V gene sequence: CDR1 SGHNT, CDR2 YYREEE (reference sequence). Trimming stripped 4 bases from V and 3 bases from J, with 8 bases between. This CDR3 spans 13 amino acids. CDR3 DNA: TGTGCCAGCAGCCTGAACCTCTACAATGAGCAGTTCTTC. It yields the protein CASSLNLYNEQFF.

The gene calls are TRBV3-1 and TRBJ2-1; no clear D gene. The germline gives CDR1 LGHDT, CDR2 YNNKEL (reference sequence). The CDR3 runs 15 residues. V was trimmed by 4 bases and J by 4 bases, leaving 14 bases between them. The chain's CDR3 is CASSPRQAPYNEQFF. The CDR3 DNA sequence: TGTGCCAGCAGCCCGCGGCAGGCCCCATACAATGAGCAGTTCTTC.

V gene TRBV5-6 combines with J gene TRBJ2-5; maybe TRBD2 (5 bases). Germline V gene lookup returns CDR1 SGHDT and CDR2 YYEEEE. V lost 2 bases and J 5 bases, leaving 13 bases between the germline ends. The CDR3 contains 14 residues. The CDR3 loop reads CASSFPGESETQYF. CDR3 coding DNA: TGTGCCAGCAGCTTCCCCGGGGAATCGGAGACCCAGTACTTC.

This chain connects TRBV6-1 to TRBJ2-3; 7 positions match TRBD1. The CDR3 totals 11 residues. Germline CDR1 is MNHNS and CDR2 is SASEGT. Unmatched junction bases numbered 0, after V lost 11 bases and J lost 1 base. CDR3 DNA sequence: TGTGCCGGACAGGGCACAGATACGCAGTATTTT. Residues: CAGQGTDTQYF.

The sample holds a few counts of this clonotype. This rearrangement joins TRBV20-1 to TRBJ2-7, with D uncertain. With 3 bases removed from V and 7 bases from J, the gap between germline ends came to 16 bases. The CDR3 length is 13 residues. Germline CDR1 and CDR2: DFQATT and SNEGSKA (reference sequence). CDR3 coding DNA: TGCAGTGCTAGGGCCAGCTACGGGTATGAGCAGTACTTC. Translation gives CSARASYGYEQYF.

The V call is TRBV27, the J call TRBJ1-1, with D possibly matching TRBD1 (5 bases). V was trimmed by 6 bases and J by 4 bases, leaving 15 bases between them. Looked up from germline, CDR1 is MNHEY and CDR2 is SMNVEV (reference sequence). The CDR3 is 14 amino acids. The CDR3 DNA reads TGTGCCAGCAGCCTGGGGGGGATCGGCACTGAAGCTTTCTTT. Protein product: CASSLGGIGTEAFF.

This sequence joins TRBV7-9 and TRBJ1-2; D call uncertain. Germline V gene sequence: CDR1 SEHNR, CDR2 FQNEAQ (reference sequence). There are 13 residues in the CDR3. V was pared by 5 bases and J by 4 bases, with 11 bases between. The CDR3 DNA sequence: TGTGCCAGCAGCCAACCCGCGTCCTATGGCTACACCTTC. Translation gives CASSQPASYGYTF.

CDR3 protein: CSVGLLLGTSWVGSYNEQFF. CDR3 nucleotide sequence: TGCAGCGTTGGCTTACTACTCGGGACTAGCTGGGTAGGCTCCTACAATGAGCAGTTCTTC. V is TRBV29-1 and J is TRBJ2-1, with 9 bases aligning to TRBD2. J gave up 0 bases and V 4 bases, and 19 bases lay outside the gene matches. The CDR3 is made up of 20 amino acids. From germline, CDR1 is SQVTM and CDR2 ANQGSEA.

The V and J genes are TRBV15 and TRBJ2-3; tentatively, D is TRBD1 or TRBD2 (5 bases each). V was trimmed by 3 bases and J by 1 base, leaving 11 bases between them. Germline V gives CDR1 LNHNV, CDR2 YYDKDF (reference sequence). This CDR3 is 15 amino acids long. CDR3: CATSRDMGGTDTQYF. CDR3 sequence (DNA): TGTGCCACCAGCAGGGACATGGGAGGCACAGATACGCAGTATTTT.

The CDR3 loop is CASSFRQGNQPQHF. The CDR3 DNA sequence: TGTGCCAGCAGTTTTCGGCAGGGAAATCAGCCCCAGCATTTT. This sequence joins TRBV27 and TRBJ1-5; D is possibly TRBD1 (5 bases). V was shortened by 3 bases and J by 4 bases, with 10 bases between the two germline ends. This CDR3 is 14 amino acids long. Germline loops: CDR1 MNHEY, CDR2 SMNVEV (reference sequence).

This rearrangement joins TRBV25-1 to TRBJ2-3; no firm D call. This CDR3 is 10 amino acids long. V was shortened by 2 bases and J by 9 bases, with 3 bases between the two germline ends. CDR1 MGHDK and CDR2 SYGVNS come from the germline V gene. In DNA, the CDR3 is TGTGCCAGCAGTGAAGGGACGCAGTATTTT. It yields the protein CASSEGTQYF.

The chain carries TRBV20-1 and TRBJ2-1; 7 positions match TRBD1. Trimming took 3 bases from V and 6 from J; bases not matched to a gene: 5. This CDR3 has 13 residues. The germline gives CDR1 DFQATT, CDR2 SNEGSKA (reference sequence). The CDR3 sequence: CSASSTGLNEQFF. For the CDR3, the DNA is TGCAGTGCTAGCTCGACAGGGCTCAATGAGCAGTTCTTC.

CDR3 residues: CSVELGDGYEQYF. The CDR3 DNA is TGCAGCGTTGAATTGGGAGACGGTTACGAGCAGTACTTC. The chain joins TRBV29-1 to TRBJ2-7; D might be TRBD2 (5 bases). V gave up 2 bases and J gave up 4 bases, with 12 bases separating them. Germline CDR1 SQVTM, CDR2 ANQGSEA. The CDR3 consists of 13 residues.

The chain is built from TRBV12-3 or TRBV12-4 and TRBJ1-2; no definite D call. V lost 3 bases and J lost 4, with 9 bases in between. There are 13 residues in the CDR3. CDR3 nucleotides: TGTGCCAGCAGTTTTGACGGATTCTATGGCTACACCTTC. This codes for CASSFDGFYGYTF.

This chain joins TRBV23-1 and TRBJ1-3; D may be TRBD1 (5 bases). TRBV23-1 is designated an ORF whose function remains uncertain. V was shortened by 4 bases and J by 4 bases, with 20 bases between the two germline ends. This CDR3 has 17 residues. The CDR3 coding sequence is TGCGCCAGCAGTCTAAGGGCTCGGCAGGGAGACGGAAACACCATATATTTT. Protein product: CASSLRARQGDGNTIYF.

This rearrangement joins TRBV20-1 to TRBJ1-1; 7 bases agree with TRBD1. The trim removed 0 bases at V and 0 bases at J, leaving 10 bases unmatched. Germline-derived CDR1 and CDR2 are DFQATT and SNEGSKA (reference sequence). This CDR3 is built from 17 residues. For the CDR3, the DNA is TGCAGTGCTAGAGATTTGGTGAGGGGGCCTATGAACACTGAAGCTTTCTTT. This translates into CSARDLVRGPMNTEAFF.

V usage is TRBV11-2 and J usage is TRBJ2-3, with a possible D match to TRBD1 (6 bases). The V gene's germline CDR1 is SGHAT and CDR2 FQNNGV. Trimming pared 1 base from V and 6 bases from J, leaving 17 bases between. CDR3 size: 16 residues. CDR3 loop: CASSLVSGHTADTQYF. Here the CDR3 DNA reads TGTGCCAGCAGCTTAGTCTCGGGACATACCGCCGATACGCAGTATTTT.

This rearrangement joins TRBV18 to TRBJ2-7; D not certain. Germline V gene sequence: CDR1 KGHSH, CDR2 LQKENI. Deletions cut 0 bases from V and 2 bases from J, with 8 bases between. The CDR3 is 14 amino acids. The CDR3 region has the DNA TGTGCCAGCTCACCACCGATGAACGCCTACGAGCAGTACGTC. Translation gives CASSPPMNAYEQYV.

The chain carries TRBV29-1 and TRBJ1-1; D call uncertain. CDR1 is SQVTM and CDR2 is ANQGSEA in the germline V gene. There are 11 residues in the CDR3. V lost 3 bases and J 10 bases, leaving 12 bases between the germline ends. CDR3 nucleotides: TGCAGCGTTGATAGAGGGATGGGAGCTTTCTTT. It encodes CSVDRGMGAFF.

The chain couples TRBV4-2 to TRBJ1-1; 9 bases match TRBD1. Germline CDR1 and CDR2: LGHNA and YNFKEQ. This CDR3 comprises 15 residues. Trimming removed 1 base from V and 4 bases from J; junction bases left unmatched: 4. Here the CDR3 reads CASSQGPTGGTEAFF. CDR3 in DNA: TGTGCCAGCAGCCAAGGCCCGACAGGGGGCACTGAAGCTTTCTTT.

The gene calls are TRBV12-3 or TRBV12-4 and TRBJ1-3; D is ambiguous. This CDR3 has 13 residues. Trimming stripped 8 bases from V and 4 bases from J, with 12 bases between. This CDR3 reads CASYRTVGNTIYF. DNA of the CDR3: TGTGCCAGCTATCGGACGGTAGGAAACACCATATATTTT.

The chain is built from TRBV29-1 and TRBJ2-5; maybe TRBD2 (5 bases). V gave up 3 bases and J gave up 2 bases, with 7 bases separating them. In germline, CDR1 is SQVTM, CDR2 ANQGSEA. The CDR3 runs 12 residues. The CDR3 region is CSVEWEQETQYF. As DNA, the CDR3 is TGCAGCGTTGAGTGGGAGCAAGAGACCCAGTACTTC.